Listed below are T cell receptor beta chains from one sample, sequenced in a study of cytomegalovirus exposure and HLA in healthy donors. Method: immunoSEQ multiplex PCR; TCRdb's copy keeps in-frame clones and lacks some. The table includes about 82,000 clones, roughly 63% detected once. The sequenced sample was PBMCs. The receptor source for this set is a woman in her forties or fifties in good health and CMV-seropositive. Each CDR3 is given with its conserved first and last residue. A D gene is named only where the DNA matches it firmly. Not every row has a clone size; where given, it reads once, few, many or a size class.

J gene: TRBJ2-7; V gene: TRBV7-3; clone size: .; D gene: .; CDR3 DNA: TGTGCCAGCAGCTTACAGCCGGGTTCCTACGAGCAGTACTTC; CDR3 protein: CASSLQPGSYEQYF
J gene: TRBJ1-2; V gene: TRBV5-1; clone size: .; D gene: .; CDR3 DNA: TGCGCCAGCAGCCTGACCGGGAGGACGGAAGGCTACACCTTC; CDR3 protein: CASSLTGRTEGYTF
J gene: TRBJ1-1; V gene: TRBV5-8; clone size: .; D gene: TRBD1; CDR3 DNA: TGTGCCAGCACTTGGGACAGGGGGCGTGCTATACCTGAAGCTTTCTTT; CDR3 protein: CASTWDRGRAIPEAFF
J gene: TRBJ1-2; V gene: TRBV9; clone size: .; D gene: TRBD1; CDR3 DNA: TGTGCCCCCAGGGGACAGGGGGCCCTTAACTATGGCTACACCTTC; CDR3 protein: CAPRGQGALNYGYTF
J gene: TRBJ2-7; V gene: TRBV27; clone size: .; D gene: .; CDR3 DNA: TGTGCCAGCAGAAGGGAAGGGGCCTACGAGCAGTACTTC; CDR3 protein: CASRREGAYEQYF
J gene: TRBJ1-1; V gene: TRBV30; clone size: few; D gene: .; CDR3 DNA: TGTGCCTGGAGTGAGGACAGGAACACTGAAGCTTTCTTT; CDR3 protein: CAWSEDRNTEAFF
J gene: TRBJ1-2; V gene: TRBV28; clone size: .; D gene: .; CDR3 DNA: TGTGCCAGCAGTGTTTGGCCTAACTATGGCTACACCTTC; CDR3 protein: CASSVWPNYGYTF
J gene: TRBJ1-4; V gene: TRBV4-1; clone size: .; D gene: .; CDR3 DNA: TGCGCCAGCAGCCACGGGGGGGCAGGTGAAAAACTGTTTTTT; CDR3 protein: CASSHGGAGEKLFF
J gene: TRBJ1-1; V gene: TRBV7-9; clone size: .; D gene: .; CDR3 DNA: TGTGCCAGCAGCCCACAGCCGAACACTGAAGCTTTCTTT; CDR3 protein: CASSPQPNTEAFF
J gene: TRBJ2-2; V gene: TRBV7-3; clone size: .; D gene: .; CDR3 DNA: TGTGCCAGCAGCTTAAACAGGGATAACACCGGGGAGCTGTTTTTT; CDR3 protein: CASSLNRDNTGELFF
J gene: TRBJ1-1; V gene: TRBV4-3; clone size: few; D gene: TRBD1; CDR3 DNA: TGCGCCAGCACCTCAAAATGGGACAGGGGCCTGAACACTGAAGCTTTCTTT; CDR3 protein: CASTSKWDRGLNTEAFF
J gene: TRBJ1-2; V gene: TRBV7-3; clone size: .; D gene: TRBD1; CDR3 DNA: TGTGCCAGCAGCTTAACGGGGACAGAAAACGATGGCTACACCTTC; CDR3 protein: CASSLTGTENDGYTF
J gene: TRBJ1-6; V gene: TRBV7-9; clone size: .; D gene: TRBD1; CDR3 DNA: TGTGCCAGCAGCTTAGAACAGGGGTACGGTAATTCACCCCTCCACTTT; CDR3 protein: CASSLEQGYGNSPLHF
J gene: TRBJ2-7; V gene: TRBV5-1; clone size: once; D gene: TRBD2; CDR3 DNA: TGCGCCAGCTCCTCACTAGCGGGGGGGCCCAACGAGCAGTACTTC; CDR3 protein: CASSSLAGGPNEQYF
J gene: TRBJ1-1; V gene: TRBV28; clone size: few; D gene: .; CDR3 DNA: TGTGCCAGCAGTTTAGGGGAAAGGGGGAACACTGAAGCTTTCTTT; CDR3 protein: CASSLGERGNTEAFF
J gene: TRBJ2-2; V gene: TRBV7-3; clone size: few; D gene: .; CDR3 DNA: TGTGCCAGCAGCTTTGAACCTACGGACACCGGGGAGCTGTTTTTT; CDR3 protein: CASSFEPTDTGELFF
J gene: TRBJ2-5; V gene: TRBV7-9; clone size: .; D gene: TRBD1; CDR3 DNA: TGTGCCAGCATCCCAGACAGGGGACCCCAAGAGACCCAGTACTTC; CDR3 protein: CASIPDRGPQETQYF
J gene: TRBJ2-1; V gene: TRBV27; clone size: .; D gene: .; CDR3 DNA: TGTGCCAGCAGTTTAGGGGCAGGCCCGAGTTTGGAGCAGTTCTTC; CDR3 protein: CASSLGAGPSLEQFF
J gene: TRBJ2-5; V gene: TRBV28; clone size: few; D gene: .; CDR3 DNA: TGTGCCAGCTCTCCAGATTACCAAGAGACCCAGTACTTC; CDR3 protein: CASSPDYQETQYF
J gene: TRBJ2-1; V gene: TRBV5-1; clone size: .; D gene: .; CDR3 DNA: TGCGCCAGCAGCTCGACAAGCCTGGTGAATGAGCAGTTCTTC; CDR3 protein: CASSSTSLVNEQFF
J gene: TRBJ2-5; V gene: TRBV30; clone size: few; D gene: .; CDR3 DNA: TGTGCCTGGAGTGACTGGGACTTCCAAGAGACCCAGTACTTC; CDR3 protein: CAWSDWDFQETQYF
J gene: TRBJ1-5; V gene: TRBV5-1; clone size: .; D gene: .; CDR3 DNA: TGCGCCAGCAGCTTGGAGTCAGGGCGGCAGCCCCAGCATTTT; CDR3 protein: CASSLESGRQPQHF
J gene: TRBJ1-1; V gene: TRBV6-5; clone size: .; D gene: .; CDR3 DNA: TGTGCCAGCAGTTACTCTTCTGACACTGAAGCTTTCTTT; CDR3 protein: CASSYSSDTEAFF
J gene: TRBJ1-6; V gene: TRBV5-6; clone size: .; D gene: TRBD1; CDR3 DNA: TGTGCCAGCAGCTGGGACAGAAATAATTCACCCCTCCACTTT; CDR3 protein: CASSWDRNNSPLHF
J gene: TRBJ2-6; V gene: TRBV15; clone size: .; D gene: TRBD1; CDR3 DNA: TGTGCCACCAGCAGAGATCGGACAGGGGACGGCGTCCTGACTTTC; CDR3 protein: CATSRDRTGDGVLTF
J gene: TRBJ2-2; V gene: TRBV9; clone size: .; D gene: TRBD1; CDR3 DNA: TGTGCCAGCAGCGTAGATCCAGGGGGCAACACCGGGGAGCTGTTTTTT; CDR3 protein: CASSVDPGGNTGELFF